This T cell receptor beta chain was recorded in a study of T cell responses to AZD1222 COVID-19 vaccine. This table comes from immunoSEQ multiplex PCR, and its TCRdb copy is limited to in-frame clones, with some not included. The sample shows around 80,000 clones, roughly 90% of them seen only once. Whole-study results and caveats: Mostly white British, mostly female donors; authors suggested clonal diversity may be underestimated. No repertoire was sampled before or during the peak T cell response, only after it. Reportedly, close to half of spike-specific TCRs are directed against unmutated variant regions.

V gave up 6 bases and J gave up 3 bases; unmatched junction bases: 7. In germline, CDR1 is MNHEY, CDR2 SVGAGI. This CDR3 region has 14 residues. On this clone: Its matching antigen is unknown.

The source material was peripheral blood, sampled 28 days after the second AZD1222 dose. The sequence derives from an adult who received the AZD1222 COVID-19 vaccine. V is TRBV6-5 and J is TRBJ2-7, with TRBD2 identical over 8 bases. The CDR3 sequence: CASRRGLDLYEQYF. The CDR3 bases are TGTGCCAGCAGGAGGGGACTAGATCTCTACGAGCAGTACTTC.